This TCR beta chain appears in the sequencing data of a study of blood T cell repertoires in COVID-19. About the research overall: PBMCs, B-cell-depleted T cells, or T cells provided the cDNA or gDNA that made up the material.

The method was immunoSEQ multiplex PCR; TCRdb's version includes in-frame clones alone and lacks a portion of them. The sample lists 400,000 to 500,000 clones; over 75% were seen once. Trimming took 7 bases from V and 2 from J; bases not matched to a gene: 10. CDR1 and CDR2 from the germline V gene are SQVTM and ANQGSEA. The CDR3 length is 14 residues. This chain connects TRBV29-1 to TRBJ1-2, with 7 bases identical to TRBD1. The source is a woman between 18 and 30 years old who had been exposed to COVID-19. The sequenced sample consisted of PBMCs or T cells enriched from blood (not recorded which). CDR3 loop: CSGDTGVQNYGYTF. The DNA for the CDR3 is TGCAGCGGTGATACAGGGGTTCAAAACTATGGCTACACCTTC. Combining the CDR3 with reference TRBV29-1 and TRBJ1-2 gives the whole variable domain SAVISQKPSRDICQRGTSLTIQCQVDSQVTMMFWYRQQPGQSLTLIATANQGSEATYESGFVIDKFPISRPNLTFSTLTVSNMSPEDSSIYLCSGDTGVQNYGYTFGSGTRLTVV.